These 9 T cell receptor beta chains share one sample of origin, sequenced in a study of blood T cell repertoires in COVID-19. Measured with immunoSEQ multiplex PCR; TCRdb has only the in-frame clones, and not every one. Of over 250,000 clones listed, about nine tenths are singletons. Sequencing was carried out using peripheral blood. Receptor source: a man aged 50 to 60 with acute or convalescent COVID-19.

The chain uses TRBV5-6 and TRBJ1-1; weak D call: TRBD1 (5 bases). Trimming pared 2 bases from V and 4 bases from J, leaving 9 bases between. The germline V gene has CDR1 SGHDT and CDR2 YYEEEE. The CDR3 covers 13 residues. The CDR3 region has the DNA TGTGCCAGCAGCTTCCAGGGAACCACTGAAGCTTTCTTT. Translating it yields CASSFQGTTEAFF.

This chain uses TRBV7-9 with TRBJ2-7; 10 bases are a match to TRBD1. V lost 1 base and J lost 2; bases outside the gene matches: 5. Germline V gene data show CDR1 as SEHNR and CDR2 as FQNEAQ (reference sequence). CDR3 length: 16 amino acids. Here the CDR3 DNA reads TGTGCCAGCAGCTTAGTAGGGGACAGGGGTCCCTACGAGCAGTACTTC. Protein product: CASSLVGDRGPYEQYF. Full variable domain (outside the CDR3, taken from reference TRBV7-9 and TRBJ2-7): DTGVSQNPRHKITKRGQNVTFRCDPISEHNRLYWYRQTLGQGPEFLTYFQNEAQLEKSRLLSDRFSAERPKGSFSTLEIQRTEQGDSAMYLCASSLVGDRGPYEQYFGPGTRLTVT.

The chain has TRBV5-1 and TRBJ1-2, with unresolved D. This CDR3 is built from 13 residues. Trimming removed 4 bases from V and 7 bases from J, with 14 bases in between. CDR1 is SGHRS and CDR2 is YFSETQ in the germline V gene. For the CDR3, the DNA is TGCGCCAGCAGCCAAGACATAGAGGGTGGCTACACCTTC. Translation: CASSQDIEGGYTF.

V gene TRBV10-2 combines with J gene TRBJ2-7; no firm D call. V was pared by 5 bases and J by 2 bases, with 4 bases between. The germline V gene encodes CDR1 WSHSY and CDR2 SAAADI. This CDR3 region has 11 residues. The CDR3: CASSSTYEQYF. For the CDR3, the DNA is TGCGCCAGCAGTAGCACCTACGAGCAGTACTTC.

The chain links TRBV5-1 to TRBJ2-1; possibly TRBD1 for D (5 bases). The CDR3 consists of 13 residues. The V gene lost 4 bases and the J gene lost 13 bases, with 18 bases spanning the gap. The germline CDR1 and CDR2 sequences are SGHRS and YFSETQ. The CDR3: CASSLSQDNSQFF. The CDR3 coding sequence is TGCGCCAGCAGCCTCTCTCAGGACAACAGTCAGTTCTTC.

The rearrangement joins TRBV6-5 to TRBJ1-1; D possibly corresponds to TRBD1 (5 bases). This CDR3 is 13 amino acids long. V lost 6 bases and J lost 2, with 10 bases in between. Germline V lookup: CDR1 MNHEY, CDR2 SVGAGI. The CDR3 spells CASRPGGNTEAFF. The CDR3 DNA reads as TGTGCCAGCAGACCGGGGGGAAACACTGAAGCTTTCTTT.

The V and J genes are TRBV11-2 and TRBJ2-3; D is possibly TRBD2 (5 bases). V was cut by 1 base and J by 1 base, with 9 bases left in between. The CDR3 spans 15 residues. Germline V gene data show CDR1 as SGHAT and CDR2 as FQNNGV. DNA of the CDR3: TGTGCCAGCAGCTTAGGGTCCGGGGGCACAGATACGCAGTATTTT. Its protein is CASSLGSGGTDTQYF.

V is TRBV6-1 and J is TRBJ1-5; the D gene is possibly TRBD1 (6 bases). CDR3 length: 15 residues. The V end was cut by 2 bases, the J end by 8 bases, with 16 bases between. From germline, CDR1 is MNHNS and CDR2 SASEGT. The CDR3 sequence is CASSELQGWSEPQHF. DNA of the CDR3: TGTGCCAGCAGTGAACTTCAGGGGTGGAGTGAGCCCCAGCATTTT.

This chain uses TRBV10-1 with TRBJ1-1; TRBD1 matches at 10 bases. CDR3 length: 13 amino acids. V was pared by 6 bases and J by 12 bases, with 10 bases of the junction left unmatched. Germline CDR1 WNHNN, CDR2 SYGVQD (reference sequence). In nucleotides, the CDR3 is TGCGCCAGCAGCCCGGGACAGGGGATGATAACTTTCTTT. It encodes CASSPGQGMITFF.